The 23 T cell receptor beta chains in this list originate from one sample, sequenced in a study of T cells in Graves' hyperthyroidism and ophthalmopathy. RNA transcripts provided the source from which TCR beta CDR3 regions were amplified. RT-PCR in the first round (using the HTBI primer set) targeted the TCR CDR3. TCRdb itself ran the multiplex PCR reads through MiXCR, one entry per CDR3 protein. Here the sample spans 600,000 to 650,000 distinct CDR3 sequences, roughly 17% being singletons. Material: blood. Every receptor here comes from a woman between 25 and 40 years old with Graves' hyperthyroidism.

This clonotype has at least ten counts. V is TRBV6-1 and J is TRBJ2-7, with 7 bases that match TRBD2. This CDR3 spans 14 amino acids. Trimming removed 5 bases from V and 0 bases from J; junction bases left unmatched: 4. Germline V gene lookup returns CDR1 MNHNS and CDR2 SASEGT. The DNA for the CDR3 is TGTGCCAGCAGTCAACTAGCGAACTCCTACGAGCAGTACTTC. This encodes CASSQLANSYEQYF.

The genes are TRBV20-1 and TRBJ1-5; weak D call: TRBD1 (5 bases). V gave up 5 bases and J gave up 1 base, with 12 bases separating them. Germline assignment: CDR1 DFQATT and CDR2 SNEGSKA (reference sequence). The CDR3 spans 14 residues. The CDR3 nucleotides read TGCAGTGCTCGGCGTAGACAGAGCAATCAGCCCCAGCATTTT. Translation: CSARRRQSNQPQHF.

There are many counts of this clonotype. The chain employs TRBV2 and TRBJ2-7; D may be TRBD1 or TRBD2 (8 bases each). The length of the CDR3 is 14 residues. Germline V gene lookup returns CDR1 SNHLY and CDR2 FYNNEI. V lost 8 bases and J lost 4, with 18 bases in between. The CDR3 spells CASVAGQAFYEQYF. DNA of the CDR3: TGTGCCAGCGTAGCGGGACAGGCTTTTTACGAGCAGTACTTC.

This clonotype was seen repeatedly, ten times or more. J is TRBJ2-3 and V is TRBV7-3, with 7 bases that match TRBD2. The CDR3 is made up of 14 amino acids. CDR1 and CDR2 (germline): SGHTA, FQGTGA. Trimming at V came to 5 bases and at J to 4 bases, leaving 6 bases not matched to a gene. The CDR3 DNA sequence: TGTGCCAGCAGCCCCAGAGCGGGATCAGATACGCAGTATTTT. It specifies CASSPRAGSDTQYF.

On this clonotype: This may arise from a read error, as a much more abundant clone is one base away. The chain joins TRBV7-9 to TRBJ2-7, with 7 bases identical to TRBD2. The CDR3 has 12 residues. The germline V gene has CDR1 SEHNR and CDR2 FQNEAQ (reference sequence). The junction had 4 bases not matched to a gene; V was cut back by 5 bases and J by 6 bases. CDR3 residues: CASSPGGPEQYF. CDR3 sequence (DNA): TGTGCCAGCAGCCCGGGGGGTCCCGAGCAGTACTTC.

This chain uses TRBV6-1 with TRBJ2-1, with 15 nucleotides matching TRBD2. With 6 bases clipped from V and 1 base from J, the junction kept 1 base outside the gene matches. Germline V lookup: CDR1 MNHNS, CDR2 SASEGT. This CDR3 comprises 16 residues. CDR3 protein: CASRGLAGGSYNEQFF. The DNA of the CDR3 is TGTGCCAGCAGGGGACTAGCGGGAGGTTCCTACAATGAGCAGTTCTTC.

This clonotype was counted many times. The chain is built from TRBV19 and TRBJ2-5; TRBD1 aligns across 10 bases. V shed 5 bases and J 3 bases; nucleotides not matched to a gene: 3. Germline CDR1 LNHDA, CDR2 SQIVND (reference sequence). This CDR3 comprises 14 residues. Here the CDR3 DNA reads TGTGCCAGTAGTCTTGGACAGGGGGAAGAGACCCAGTACTTC. Protein: CASSLGQGEETQYF.

Only a few counts were recorded for this clonotype. The rearrangement links TRBV6-6 to TRBJ2-1, with a weak D call TRBD2 (6 bases). This CDR3 comprises 13 residues. Trimming took off 0 bases at V and 9 bases at J, with 9 bases between the two ends. Germline CDR1 MNHNY, CDR2 SVGAGI (reference sequence). The CDR3 DNA reads as TGTGCCAGCAGTTACTCATCAGCGGGTGAGCAGTTCTTC. This codes for CASSYSSAGEQFF.

V usage is TRBV28 and J usage is TRBJ2-6; D assignment may be TRBD1 or TRBD2 (5 bases each). V shed 6 bases and J shed 12 bases, with 15 bases lying between them. The CDR3 is 13 residues long. Germline V CDR1 and CDR2: MDHEN, SYDVKM. CDR3 loop: CASSSGTRGVLTF. The CDR3 DNA reads as TGTGCCAGCAGCTCAGGGACGCGCGGCGTCCTGACTTTC.

Ten or more counts support this clonotype. The J gene is TRBJ2-5, the V gene TRBV29-1, with 7 positions matching TRBD1. After removal of 4 bases from V and 5 bases from J, the junction contained 7 bases not matched to a gene. The CDR3 has 13 amino acids. Per the germline V gene, CDR1 is SQVTM and CDR2 is ANQGSEA. The CDR3 sequence: CSVGQGGAETQYF. CDR3 in DNA: TGCAGCGTTGGACAGGGCGGTGCCGAGACCCAGTACTTC.

This clonotype turned up a few times. The genes are TRBV14 and TRBJ1-2; 7 nucleotides align to TRBD1. In germline, CDR1 is SGHDN, CDR2 FVKESK. J gave up 8 bases and V 5 bases, and 8 bases lay outside the gene matches. The CDR3 has 13 amino acids. The CDR3 region is CASSTDRVGGYTF. CDR3 nucleotide sequence: TGTGCCAGCAGCACAGACAGGGTCGGGGGCTACACCTTC.

This clonotype was recorded a few times. The gene calls are TRBV6-2 or TRBV6-3 and TRBJ2-7; no clear D. V was cut by 0 bases and J by 2 bases, with 8 bases left in between. The CDR3 consists of 14 residues. Germline loops: CDR1 MNHEY, CDR2 SVGEGT. The CDR3 protein is CASSYSAFPYEQYF. The CDR3 DNA sequence: TGTGCCAGCAGTTACTCTGCTTTTCCCTACGAGCAGTACTTC.

This clonotype was seen only a few times. The CDR3, as DNA: TGTGCCAGCAGCTACGGGACTTTGGAGACCCAGTACTTC. Translation: CASSYGTLETQYF. The V gene is TRBV9, the J gene TRBJ2-5; D may be TRBD2 (6 bases). There are 13 residues in the CDR3. CDR1 SGDLS and CDR2 YYNGEE come from the germline V gene. V lost 4 bases and J lost 5, with 12 bases in between. Together with reference TRBV9 and TRBJ2-5, the CDR3 gives the full variable domain: DSGVTQTPKHLITATGQRVTLRCSPRSGDLSVYWYQQSLDQGLQFLIQYYNGEERAKGNILERFSAQQFPDLHSELNLSSLELGDSALYFCASSYGTLETQYFGPGTRLLVL.

The CDR3 spells CSVVPETRHLSYEQYF. CDR3 DNA sequence: TGCAGCGTTGTTCCCGAGACCCGCCACCTCTCCTACGAGCAGTACTTC. V is TRBV29-1 and J is TRBJ2-7; D gene uncertain. CDR1 and CDR2 (germline): SQVTM, ANQGSEA. The CDR3 length is 16 residues. V shed 4 bases and J shed 0 bases, with 19 bases lying between them.

V and J are TRBV24-1 and TRBJ2-2, with no clear D. The CDR3 consists of 15 residues. V lost 1 base to trimming and J lost 5 bases, with 10 bases between them. In germline, CDR1 is KGHDR, CDR2 SFDVKD. CDR3 sequence: CATSDFPKGTGELFF. The CDR3 DNA reads TGTGCCACCAGTGATTTCCCAAAAGGGACCGGGGAGCTGTTTTTT.

This clonotype was seen a few times. The chain carries TRBV7-8 and TRBJ2-5, with D tentatively TRBD1 or TRBD2 (7 bases each). The CDR3 covers 15 residues. Germline lookup yields CDR1 SGHVS and CDR2 FQNEAQ. Trimming removed 5 bases at V and 5 bases at J, with 18 bases between. The CDR3 spells CASSARQGGSETQYF. For the CDR3, the DNA is TGTGCCAGCAGCGCTCGACAGGGAGGGAGTGAGACCCAGTACTTC.

This clonotype was detected only a few times. The chain couples TRBV3-1 to TRBJ1-3; D call uncertain. This CDR3 is 14 amino acids long. The germline V gene encodes CDR1 LGHDT and CDR2 YNNKEL (reference sequence). With 2 bases removed from V and 4 bases from J, the gap between germline ends came to 9 bases. The CDR3 is CASSQNTRGNTIYF. The CDR3 bases are TGTGCCAGCAGCCAAAATACAAGAGGAAACACCATATATTTT.

This clonotype was seen a few times. The chain recombines TRBV29-1 with TRBJ2-4; 11 bases map to TRBD1. The CDR3 spans 14 residues. The V and J ends lost 4 bases and 7 bases, in that order; junction bases with no gene match: 6. Germline-derived CDR1 and CDR2 are SQVTM and ANQGSEA. The CDR3 coding sequence is TGCAGCGTTGGGGACAGGGGGTTCGCGAACATTCAGTACTTC. Translation gives CSVGDRGFANIQYF.

This clonotype was seen ten or more times. The genes are TRBV28 and TRBJ2-1, with D perhaps being TRBD1 or TRBD2 (5 bases each). This CDR3 is built from 16 residues. V lost 1 base, J lost 0 bases, and 10 bases lay in between. The germline CDR1 and CDR2 sequences are MDHEN and SYDVKM. CDR3 DNA: TGTGCCAGCAGTTTATTCGGGGCAGCCTCCTACAATGAGCAGTTCTTC. Amino acids: CASSLFGAASYNEQFF.

This clonotype has at least ten counts. V is TRBV7-3 and J is TRBJ2-3; tentatively, D is TRBD1 (8 bases). V shed 5 bases and J shed 5 bases, with 17 bases lying between them. From germline, CDR1 is SGHTA and CDR2 FQGTGA. The CDR3 covers 15 residues. The CDR3 nucleotides read TGTGCCAGCAGCCCAAACAGGGGGGGAGGAGATACGCAGTATTTT. Its translation is CASSPNRGGGDTQYF.

J is TRBJ2-2 and V is TRBV5-1, with 7 bases lining up with TRBD1. The CDR3 spans 14 residues. The J segment lost 4 bases and the V segment lost 2 bases, leaving 2 bases of the junction unmatched. Germline CDR1 SGHRS, CDR2 YFSETQ. As DNA, the CDR3 is TGCGCCAGCAGCTTCCGGGACAGCACCGGGGAGCTGTTTTTT. Its protein is CASSFRDSTGELFF.

At least ten counts were recorded for this clonotype. The rearrangement joins TRBV30 to TRBJ1-6; the D is unclear. Germline V CDR1 and CDR2: GTSNPN, SVGIG (reference sequence). This CDR3 region has 12 residues. Trimming left V 4 bases short and J 4 bases short, with 5 bases between. For the CDR3, the DNA is TGTGCCTGGACACAGTATAATTCACCCCTCCACTTT. Its translation is CAWTQYNSPLHF.

J is TRBJ2-1 and V is TRBV6-2 or TRBV6-3; unclear D gene. Germline CDR1 reads MNHEY; CDR2 reads SVGEGT. This CDR3 region has 15 residues. The V and J ends lost 0 bases and 10 bases respectively, with 16 bases between them. For the CDR3, the DNA is TGTGCCAGCAGTTACTCGACGGATGCTCACTACGAGCAGTTCTTC. Residues: CASSYSTDAHYEQFF.